Presented here are 3 T cell receptor beta chains from one specimen sequenced in a study of CD8+ T cells in alopecia areata. Peripheral blood, together with lesional scalp punch biopsies, was collected from alopecia areata patients. RNA was isolated and reverse transcribed to cDNA, the sequencing template. TCRdb's copy holds only in-frame clones and misses some; the assay was immunoSEQ multiplex PCR. The table shows over 15,000 clones, with roughly three fifths occurring only once. Sequences were obtained from skin. These receptors were collected from a human donor with alopecia areata.

As regards this clone: At one of its ends the junction is not consistent with the germline gene, which may arise from a read error. The chain employs TRBV29-1 and TRBJ2-7; 7 nucleotides agree with TRBD1. There are 12 residues in the CDR3. CDR1 is SQVTM, CDR2 ANQGSEA, per germline. In DNA, the CDR3 is TGCGGCGTTGAGGGGACAGCGTACGAGCAGTACTTC. It codes for CGVEGTAYEQYF.

This clone appeared a few times. The chain uses TRBV7-3 and TRBJ2-6; D is uncertain. The germline CDR1 and CDR2 sequences are SGHTA and FQGTGA. Deletions cut 5 bases from V and 4 bases from J, with 21 bases between. The CDR3 is 18 residues long. The CDR3 region is CASSPRVGLPIGANVLTF. CDR3 DNA: TGTGCCAGCAGCCCCCGGGTAGGGCTTCCCATCGGGGCCAACGTCCTGACTTTC. Variable domain in full (rest from reference TRBV7-3 and TRBJ2-6): GAGVSQTPSNKVTEKGKYVELRCDPISGHTALYWYRQSLGQGPEFLIYFQGTGAADDSGLPNDRFFAVRPEGSVSTLKIQRTERGDSAVYLCASSPRVGLPIGANVLTFGAGSRLTVL.

Only one count was recorded for this clone. This chain joins TRBV5-8 and TRBJ1-2; 7 positions match TRBD1. The ends lost 2 bases at V and 6 bases at J; junction bases unmatched: 4. CDR3 length: 13 amino acids. Germline values: CDR1 SGHTS, CDR2 YDEGEE. CDR3 sequence: CASSFVQGDGYTF. The DNA of the CDR3 is TGTGCCAGCAGCTTTGTTCAGGGGGATGGCTACACCTTC.